This T cell receptor (beta chain) was identified during a study of T-cell memory formation after mild COVID-19. TCRdb recomputed calls from the 5' RACE reads with MiXCR, one row per CDR3 protein. The data contain some 310,000 distinct CDR3 sequences, around a fifth of them singletons. V gave up 1 base and J gave up 2 bases, with 8 bases separating them. CDR3 length equals 15 residues. Germline V lookup: CDR1 LGHDT, CDR2 YNNKEL (reference sequence). A few counts support this clonotype. The sequenced sample was PBMCs or a T cell subset sorted from them (not recorded which). The rearrangement links TRBV3-1 to TRBJ1-4; D is unresolved. The source of this sequence is a man aged 18 to 30 who had mild COVID-19 (a few samples of this study predate the infection). Cell type and time point are not known. The CDR3 here is CASSQGLGTNEKLFF. Written as DNA, the CDR3 is TGTGCCAGCAGCCAAGGGTTAGGGACTAATGAAAAACTGTTTTTT.